Listed below are T cell receptor beta chains from one sample, sequenced in a study of graft-versus-host responses after intestinal transplantation. Clones were sequenced by immunoSEQ multiplex PCR, and TCRdb holds only the in-frame ones, with some missing. The sample holds some 80,000 clones, approximately 90% seen once. For these TCRs, the target antigens are not known. Material: unstimulated CD8+ T cells sorted from spleen or lymph node cells, obtained before transplant. Receptor source: a human donor who was the organ donor for an intestinal transplant. CDR3s include the opening cysteine and the closing phenylalanine or tryptophan. D genes are given only for firm matches. A clone size is listed for some rows: how often the clone was seen (once, few, many), or a class if it is expanded.

d_gene	v_gene	j_gene	abundance	CDR3aa	CDR3nt
.	TRBV7-8	TRBJ2-1	.	CASRIYAEGENEQFF	TGTGCCAGCAGGATATATGCCGAGGGGGAGAATGAGCAGTTCTTC
TRBD1	TRBV5-4	TRBJ2-7	.	CASSLNRGHEQYF	TGTGCCAGCAGCTTGAACAGGGGTCACGAGCAGTACTTC
.	TRBV6-5	TRBJ2-2	.	CASSPLLTRELFF	TGTGCCAGCAGCCCCCTGCTAACTAGGGAGCTGTTTTTT
.	TRBV5-1	TRBJ2-1	.	CASSLVLGVRVHNEQFF	TGCGCCAGCAGCTTGGTTTTAGGGGTTCGAGTTCACAATGAGCAGTTCTTC
.	TRBV11-1	TRBJ2-1	.	CASSFWATHNEQFF	TGTGCCAGCAGCTTCTGGGCTACCCACAATGAGCAGTTCTTC
.	TRBV6-1	TRBJ2-5	once	CASSGEFDETQYF	TGTGCCAGCAGTGGTGAGTTTGACGAGACCCAGTACTTC
.	TRBV5-1	TRBJ1-1	.	CASSLGRREMNTEAFF	TGCGCCAGCAGCTTGGGGCGCAGAGAAATGAACACTGAAGCTTTCTTT
.	TRBV2	TRBJ2-1	.	CASSRVDDEQFF	TGTGCCAGCAGTAGGGTTGACGATGAGCAGTTCTTC
.	TRBV5-4	TRBJ1-2	.	CASSPSPPVNYGYTF	TGTGCCAGCAGCCCCTCACCGCCCGTCAACTATGGCTACACCTTC
TRBD1	TRBV7-9	TRBJ2-7	.	CASSPRPGQQTYEQYF	TGTGCCAGCAGCCCCCGCCCGGGACAGCAAACCTACGAGCAGTACTTC